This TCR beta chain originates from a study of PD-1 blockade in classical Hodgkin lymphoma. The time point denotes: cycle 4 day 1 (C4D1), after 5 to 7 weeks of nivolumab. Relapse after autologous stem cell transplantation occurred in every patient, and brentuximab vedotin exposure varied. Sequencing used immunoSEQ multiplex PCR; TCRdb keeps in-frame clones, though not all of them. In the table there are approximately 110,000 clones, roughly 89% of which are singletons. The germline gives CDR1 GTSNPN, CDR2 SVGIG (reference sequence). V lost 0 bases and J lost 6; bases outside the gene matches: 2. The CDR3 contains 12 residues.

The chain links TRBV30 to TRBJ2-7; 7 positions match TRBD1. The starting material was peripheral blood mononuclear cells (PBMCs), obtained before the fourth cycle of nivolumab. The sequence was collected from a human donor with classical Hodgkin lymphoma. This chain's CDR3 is CAWSVDRAEQYF. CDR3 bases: TGTGCCTGGAGTGTAGACAGGGCCGAGCAGTACTTC.